These T cell receptor beta chains were read from a single sample in a study of cytomegalovirus exposure and HLA in healthy donors. Measured with immunoSEQ multiplex PCR; TCRdb has only the in-frame clones, and not every one. The sample shows roughly 150,000 clones, more than 70% of them seen only once. The sequenced material came from PBMCs. These receptors were taken from a man aged 18-30 years in good health and CMV-seropositive. The CDR3 runs from the conserved cysteine through the conserved F or W. The D gene is left open where the match is weak. A row's size may be missing; if present it is once, few, many or a size class.

CDR3 DNA: TGTGCCAGCAGTTACTCTGACGGGAGGAACACTGAAGCTTTCTTT; CDR3 protein: CASSYSDGRNTEAFF; V gene: TRBV6-5; D gene: NA; clone size: NA; J gene: TRBJ1-1
CDR3 DNA: TGTGCCAGTAGTATTATCGGGGGAGGGTCCTACGAGCAGTACTTC; CDR3 protein: CASSIIGGGSYEQYF; V gene: TRBV19; D gene: TRBD2; clone size: NA; J gene: TRBJ2-7
CDR3 DNA: TGCAGCGCGGGCGGGGCCTGGGCCACTGAAGCTTTCTTT; CDR3 protein: CSAGGAWATEAFF; V gene: TRBV29-1; D gene: NA; clone size: few; J gene: TRBJ1-1
CDR3 DNA: TGTGCCAGCAGCTTAGCGGGGGGAGCCCAGCATTTT; CDR3 protein: CASSLAGGAQHF; V gene: TRBV7-9; D gene: NA; clone size: NA; J gene: TRBJ1-5
CDR3 DNA: TGTGCCACCAGCAGGGGACATCTGGAAGAGACCCAGTACTTC; CDR3 protein: CATSRGHLEETQYF; V gene: TRBV15; D gene: NA; clone size: few; J gene: TRBJ2-5
CDR3 DNA: TGTGCCAGCAGTTTATGGGCTAGCGGGCAAACTAGTACAGATACGCAGTATTTT; CDR3 protein: CASSLWASGQTSTDTQYF; V gene: TRBV27; D gene: TRBD2; clone size: NA; J gene: TRBJ2-3
CDR3 DNA: TGTGCCAGCATTGGTGACAGGCTTAACACCGGGGAGCTGTTTTTT; CDR3 protein: CASIGDRLNTGELFF; V gene: TRBV2; D gene: NA; clone size: NA; J gene: TRBJ2-2
CDR3 DNA: TGTGCCAGCAGGATACAGGGGACTAACTATGGCTACACCTTC; CDR3 protein: CASRIQGTNYGYTF; V gene: TRBV5-4; D gene: TRBD1; clone size: NA; J gene: TRBJ1-2
CDR3 DNA: TGCGCCAGCAGCTTGGCAGCGGGATATAACAATGAGCAGTTCTTC; CDR3 protein: CASSLAAGYNNEQFF; V gene: TRBV5-1; D gene: TRBD2; clone size: once; J gene: TRBJ2-1
CDR3 DNA: TGTGCCAGCAGCCCGGAGACAGGAGCCCCCCGGACTAGCTCCGAGCAGTACTTC; CDR3 protein: CASSPETGAPRTSSEQYF; V gene: TRBV5-4; D gene: TRBD2; clone size: NA; J gene: TRBJ2-7
CDR3 DNA: TGTGCCAGCACCGGGACGGCGGGGGATGGCTACACCTTC; CDR3 protein: CASTGTAGDGYTF; V gene: TRBV2; D gene: NA; clone size: NA; J gene: TRBJ1-2
CDR3 DNA: TGTGCCAGCAGCTTAGTGGCACTAGCGGGAGTTTCCAACACAGATACGCAGTATTTT; CDR3 protein: CASSLVALAGVSNTDTQYF; V gene: TRBV7-2; D gene: TRBD2; clone size: NA; J gene: TRBJ2-3
CDR3 DNA: TGTGCCAGCAGCCTCCTTAGTTGGAATGAGCAGTTCTTC; CDR3 protein: CASSLLSWNEQFF; V gene: TRBV5-6; D gene: NA; clone size: NA; J gene: TRBJ2-1
CDR3 DNA: TGCGCCAGCAGCTTGGCGGACAGGCCGTACTACGAGCAGTACTTC; CDR3 protein: CASSLADRPYYEQYF; V gene: TRBV5-1; D gene: TRBD1; clone size: NA; J gene: TRBJ2-7
CDR3 DNA: TGTGCCATCAGTGAAACAAGGGGTGTGAGCTATGGCTACACCTTC; CDR3 protein: CAISETRGVSYGYTF; V gene: TRBV10-3; D gene: NA; clone size: NA; J gene: TRBJ1-2
CDR3 DNA: TGTGCCAGCAGGCCCGCTAGCGGGAGCACCGGGGAGCTGTTTTTT; CDR3 protein: CASRPASGSTGELFF; V gene: TRBV6-5; D gene: TRBD2; clone size: NA; J gene: TRBJ2-2
CDR3 DNA: TGTGCCACCAGCAGACGTAGACAGGGAGTGCCCGGAAACACCATATATTTT; CDR3 protein: CATSRRRQGVPGNTIYF; V gene: TRBV15; D gene: TRBD1; clone size: NA; J gene: TRBJ1-3
CDR3 DNA: TGTGCCAGCAGCGCCCCCACGGGAGCGGGAGCAGATACGCAGTATTTT; CDR3 protein: CASSAPTGAGADTQYF; V gene: TRBV5-4; D gene: TRBD2; clone size: NA; J gene: TRBJ2-3
CDR3 DNA: TGCGCCAGCACAACAGGGGCATCAAAAGAGACCCAGTACTTC; CDR3 protein: CASTTGASKETQYF; V gene: TRBV5-1; D gene: TRBD1; clone size: few; J gene: TRBJ2-5
CDR3 DNA: TGTGCCAGCAGCTTGGCCTTAGCGGGATTCTACAATGAGCAGTTCTTC; CDR3 protein: CASSLALAGFYNEQFF; V gene: TRBV5-8; D gene: TRBD2; clone size: NA; J gene: TRBJ2-1
CDR3 DNA: TGTGCCAGCCCGCCCATCCCGGGACAGGGGACCCCTAAGGCTGAAGCTTTCTTT; CDR3 protein: CASPPIPGQGTPKAEAFF; V gene: TRBV28; D gene: TRBD1; clone size: NA; J gene: TRBJ1-1
CDR3 DNA: TGCGCCAGCAGCTGGGGCGCTGCGGATACGCAGTATTTT; CDR3 protein: CASSWGAADTQYF; V gene: TRBV5-1; D gene: NA; clone size: NA; J gene: TRBJ2-3
CDR3 DNA: TGTGCCTGGAGGGCGGGGGAAACCTACGAGCAGTACTTC; CDR3 protein: CAWRAGETYEQYF; V gene: TRBV30; D gene: TRBD2; clone size: NA; J gene: TRBJ2-7
CDR3 DNA: TGTGCCAGCAGCGTTGGAGGGGGACAGCGGCTCTACGAGCAGTACTTC; CDR3 protein: CASSVGGGQRLYEQYF; V gene: TRBV5-6; D gene: NA; clone size: NA; J gene: TRBJ2-7
CDR3 DNA: TGTGCCAGCGGACAGGGAATCACTGAAGCTTTCTTT; CDR3 protein: CASGQGITEAFF; V gene: TRBV28; D gene: TRBD1; clone size: NA; J gene: TRBJ1-1
CDR3 DNA: TGTGCCAGCAGTGAAGTCGGGAGGGGGGGAATGAACACTGAAGCTTTCTTT; CDR3 protein: CASSEVGRGGMNTEAFF; V gene: TRBV6-1; D gene: NA; clone size: NA; J gene: TRBJ1-1
CDR3 DNA: TGCGCCAGCAGCCAGTGGACAGGGGTGAATCAGCCCCAGCATTTT; CDR3 protein: CASSQWTGVNQPQHF; V gene: TRBV5-1; D gene: TRBD1; clone size: once; J gene: TRBJ1-5
CDR3 DNA: TGCGCCAGCAGCCAAGACGGGGGGACCTCTAGGTATTTT; CDR3 protein: CASSQDGGTSRYF; V gene: TRBV4-1; D gene: TRBD2; clone size: NA; J gene: TRBJ2-3
CDR3 DNA: TGTGCCAGCAGTCGCCGGGGAAACCAAGAGACCCAGTACTTC; CDR3 protein: CASSRRGNQETQYF; V gene: TRBV6-5; D gene: NA; clone size: once; J gene: TRBJ2-5
CDR3 DNA: TGTGCCAGCAGCTTAAACGGGGGCGAGCAGTACTTC; CDR3 protein: CASSLNGGEQYF; V gene: TRBV7-3; D gene: NA; clone size: NA; J gene: TRBJ2-7
CDR3 DNA: TGCGCCAGCAAGTTGGGCAGGGTGAACACCGGGGAGCTGTTTTTT; CDR3 protein: CASKLGRVNTGELFF; V gene: TRBV5-1; D gene: NA; clone size: NA; J gene: TRBJ2-2
CDR3 DNA: TGTGCCAGCCACCAGTTACGTGAAGCTTTCTTT; CDR3 protein: CASHQLREAFF; V gene: TRBV6-1; D gene: NA; clone size: NA; J gene: TRBJ1-1
CDR3 DNA: TGTGCCTGGAGTCCTCGTAGTTACTCTGGAAACACCATATATTTT; CDR3 protein: CAWSPRSYSGNTIYF; V gene: TRBV30; D gene: NA; clone size: NA; J gene: TRBJ1-3
CDR3 DNA: TGCGCCAGCAGCTTGTTTAACAGTAACACTGAAGCTTTCTTT; CDR3 protein: CASSLFNSNTEAFF; V gene: TRBV5-1; D gene: NA; clone size: few; J gene: TRBJ1-1
CDR3 DNA: TGTGCCAGCAGTTTGGGGACATATGGCACAGATACGCAGTATTTT; CDR3 protein: CASSLGTYGTDTQYF; V gene: TRBV27; D gene: NA; clone size: NA; J gene: TRBJ2-3
CDR3 DNA: TGTGCCAGCAGCCAAGCCGGGACAGGGGGGGGCACCGGGGAGCTGTTTTTT; CDR3 protein: CASSQAGTGGGTGELFF; V gene: TRBV4-2; D gene: TRBD1; clone size: NA; J gene: TRBJ2-2
CDR3 DNA: TGTGCCAGCAGCCCCACAGGGGGCACTGAAGCTTTCTTT; CDR3 protein: CASSPTGGTEAFF; V gene: TRBV7-3; D gene: TRBD1; clone size: NA; J gene: TRBJ1-1
CDR3 DNA: TGTGCCAGCAGCTGGGGGCCAGGAGGTAGCGCCTACGAGCAGTACTTC; CDR3 protein: CASSWGPGGSAYEQYF; V gene: TRBV7-9; D gene: NA; clone size: NA; J gene: TRBJ2-7
CDR3 DNA: TGTGCCAGCAGCTTAGGGGACTCCTCCTACAATGAGCAGTTCTTC; CDR3 protein: CASSLGDSSYNEQFF; V gene: TRBV7-9; D gene: NA; clone size: NA; J gene: TRBJ2-1
CDR3 DNA: TGTGCCAGCAGTTTAGAACAGCAAGAGACCCAGTACTTC; CDR3 protein: CASSLEQQETQYF; V gene: TRBV28; D gene: NA; clone size: NA; J gene: TRBJ2-5
CDR3 DNA: TGCGCCAGCAGCCATCCCGGGACTAGCGGGAGGGCCTCCTACGAGCAGTACTTC; CDR3 protein: CASSHPGTSGRASYEQYF; V gene: TRBV5-1; D gene: TRBD2; clone size: NA; J gene: TRBJ2-7